Listed here is a single T cell receptor (beta chain). These data are taken from a study of shared clonotypes between healthy human individuals. Cells designated naive CD8 were CD45RO-negative and were positively selected for CCR7, with terminally differentiated effector memory CD45RA+ cells excluded. This CDR3 is 17 amino acids long. V was pared by 0 bases and J by 4 bases, with 16 bases between. CDR1 is SGHAT, CDR2 FQNNGV, per germline. Data came from immunoSEQ multiplex PCR; TCRdb stores just in-frame clones and leaves some out. The sample includes 2 million or so clones, 85% to 95% seen only once; the top ten take 0.9% to 1.3%.

The sequenced sample consisted of naive CD8+ T cells sorted from blood. The sequence came from a man aged 18 to 29 in good health. V gene TRBV11-2 combines with J gene TRBJ2-1, with unresolved D. The CDR3 coding sequence is TGTGCCAGCAGCTTAGATCTGGGGTCCCCGCCTTACAATGAGCAGTTCTTC. Protein: CASSLDLGSPPYNEQFF.